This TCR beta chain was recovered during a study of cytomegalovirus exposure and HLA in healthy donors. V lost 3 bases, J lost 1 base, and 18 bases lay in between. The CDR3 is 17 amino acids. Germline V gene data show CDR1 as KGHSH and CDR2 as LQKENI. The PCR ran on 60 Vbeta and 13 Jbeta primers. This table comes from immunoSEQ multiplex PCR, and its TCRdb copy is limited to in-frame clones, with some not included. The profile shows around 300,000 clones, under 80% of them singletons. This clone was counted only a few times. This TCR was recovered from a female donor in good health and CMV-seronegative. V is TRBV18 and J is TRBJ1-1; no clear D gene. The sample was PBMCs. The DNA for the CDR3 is TGTGCCAGCTCACCCCCGGGAAATACGGGATCGAACACTGAAGCTTTCTTT. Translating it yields CASSPPGNTGSNTEAFF.